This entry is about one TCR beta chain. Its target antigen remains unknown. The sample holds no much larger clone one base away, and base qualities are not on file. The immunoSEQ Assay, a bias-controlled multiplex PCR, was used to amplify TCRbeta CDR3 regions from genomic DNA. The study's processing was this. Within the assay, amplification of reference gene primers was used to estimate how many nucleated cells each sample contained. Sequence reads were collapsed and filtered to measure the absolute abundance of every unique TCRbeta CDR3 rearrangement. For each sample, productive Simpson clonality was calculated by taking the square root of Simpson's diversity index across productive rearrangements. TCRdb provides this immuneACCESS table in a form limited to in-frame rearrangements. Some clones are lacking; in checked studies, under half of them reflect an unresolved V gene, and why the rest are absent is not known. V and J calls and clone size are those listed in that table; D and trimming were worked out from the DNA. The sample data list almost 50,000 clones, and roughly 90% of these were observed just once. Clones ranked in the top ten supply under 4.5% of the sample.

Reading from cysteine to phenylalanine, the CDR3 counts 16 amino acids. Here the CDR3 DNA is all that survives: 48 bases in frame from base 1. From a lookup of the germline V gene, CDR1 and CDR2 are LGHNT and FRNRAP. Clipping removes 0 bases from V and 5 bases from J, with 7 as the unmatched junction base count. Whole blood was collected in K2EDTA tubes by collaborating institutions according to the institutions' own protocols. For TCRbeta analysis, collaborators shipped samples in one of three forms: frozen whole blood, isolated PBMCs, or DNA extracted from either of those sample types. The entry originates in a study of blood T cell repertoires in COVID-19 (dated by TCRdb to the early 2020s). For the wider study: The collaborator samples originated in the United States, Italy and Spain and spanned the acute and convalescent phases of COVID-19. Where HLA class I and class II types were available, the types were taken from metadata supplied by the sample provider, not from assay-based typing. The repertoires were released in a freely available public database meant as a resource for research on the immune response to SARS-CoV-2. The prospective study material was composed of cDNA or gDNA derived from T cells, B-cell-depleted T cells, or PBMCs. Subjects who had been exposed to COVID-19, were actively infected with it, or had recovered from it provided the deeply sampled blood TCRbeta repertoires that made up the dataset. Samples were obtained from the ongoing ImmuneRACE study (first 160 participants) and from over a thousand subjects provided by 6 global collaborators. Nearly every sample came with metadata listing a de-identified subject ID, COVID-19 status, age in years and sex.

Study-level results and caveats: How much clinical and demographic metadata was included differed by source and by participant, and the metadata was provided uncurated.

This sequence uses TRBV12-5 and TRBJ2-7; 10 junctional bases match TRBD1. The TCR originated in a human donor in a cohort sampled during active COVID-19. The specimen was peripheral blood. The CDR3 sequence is CASGLVLGTGDHEQYF. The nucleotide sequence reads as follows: TGTGCTAGTGGTTTGGTACTGGGGACAGGGGACCACGAGCAGTACTTC.